These 30 T cell receptor beta chains originate from one sample sequenced in a study of cytomegalovirus exposure and HLA in healthy donors. Some clones are missing from TCRdb's copy, which holds only in-frame ones; the method was immunoSEQ multiplex PCR. The data hold approximately 280,000 clones, with 80% to 90% observed a single time. Sequenced sample: PBMCs. All receptors come from a woman aged 18-29 years in good health and CMV-seronegative.

This clone was found a few times. The J gene is TRBJ2-2, the V gene TRBV5-6; 8 nucleotides agree with TRBD2. Trimming cost V 3 bases and J 2 bases; bases outside gene matches: 3. The CDR3 is 15 residues long. Germline V gives CDR1 SGHDT, CDR2 YYEEEE. The CDR3 region has the DNA TGTGCCAGCAGCTCCCTAGCGGGTAACACCGGGGAGCTGTTTTTT. It codes for CASSSLAGNTGELFF.

The chain couples TRBV7-2 to TRBJ2-7; a weak D match, TRBD2 (7 bases). Trimming pared 2 bases from V and 5 bases from J, leaving 13 bases between. The CDR3 is made up of 14 amino acids. Looked up from germline, CDR1 is SGHTA and CDR2 is FQGNSA. CDR3 nucleotide sequence: TGTGCCAGCAGCTTATGGGGGGGCCGGAACGAGCAGTACTTC. This translates into CASSLWGGRNEQYF.

This clone was observed a single time. Written as DNA, the CDR3 is TGTGCCAGCAGTTTAGCGTTAGTGAGCACAGATACGCAGTATTTT. Translated, it gives CASSLALVSTDTQYF. The chain uses TRBV27 and TRBJ2-3; no definite D call. The CDR3 totals 15 residues. V lost 2 bases and J 0 bases, leaving 9 bases between the germline ends. The germline CDR1 and CDR2 sequences are MNHEY and SMNVEV (reference sequence).

This rearrangement joins TRBV6-5 to TRBJ2-1, with 11 bases lining up with TRBD2. V shed 2 bases and J 4 bases; nucleotides not matched to a gene: 1. The CDR3 runs to 15 residues. Germline V gene sequence: CDR1 MNHEY, CDR2 SVGAGI. The CDR3 spells CASSYVAGGYNEQFF. The CDR3 nucleotides are TGTGCCAGCAGTTACGTAGCGGGGGGGTACAATGAGCAGTTCTTC.

The chain employs TRBV9 and TRBJ2-5; 10 bases line up with TRBD1. After removal of 3 bases from V and 4 bases from J, the junction contained 3 bases not matched to a gene. CDR1 and CDR2 (germline): SGDLS, YYNGEE. This CDR3 is 14 amino acids long. CDR3 coding DNA: TGTGCCAGCAGCGGGGGGACAGGGGCAGAGACCCAGTACTTC. Translated: CASSGGTGAETQYF.

The chain joins TRBV5-6 to TRBJ1-2; D remains ambiguous. This CDR3 contains 12 residues. The V gene lost 5 bases and the J gene lost 3 bases, with 8 bases spanning the gap. Looked up from germline, CDR1 is SGHDT and CDR2 is YYEEEE. In nucleotides, the CDR3 is TGTGCCAGCAGGGTAGAAGACTATGGCTACACCTTC. Translation gives CASRVEDYGYTF. The whole variable domain, remainder taken from reference TRBV5-6 and TRBJ1-2, is DAGVTQSPTHLIKTRGQQVTLRCSPKSGHDTVSWYQQALGQGPQFIFQYYEEEERQRGNFPDRFSGHQFPNYSSELNVNALLLGDSALYLCASRVEDYGYTFGSGTRLTVV.

The CDR3, as DNA: TGTGCCAGCAGCTTAGCGCTTGGGCAGGGCCGCACAGATACGCAGTATTTT. This encodes CASSLALGQGRTDTQYF. The rearrangement uses TRBV7-9 and TRBJ2-3; D possibly corresponds to TRBD1 (5 bases). CDR3 length equals 17 residues. Per the germline V gene, CDR1 is SEHNR and CDR2 is FQNEAQ (reference sequence). The V end was cut by 0 bases, the J end by 1 base, with 14 bases between.

The chain employs TRBV5-6 and TRBJ2-3; D gene uncertain. Germline CDR1 SGHDT, CDR2 YYEEEE. This CDR3 comprises 12 residues. With 5 bases removed from V and 6 bases from J, the gap between germline ends came to 10 bases. The CDR3 is CASRRTPDTQYF. The CDR3 coding sequence is TGTGCCAGCAGACGTACTCCCGATACGCAGTATTTT.

J is TRBJ1-2 and V is TRBV7-9; D remains unclear. In germline, CDR1 is SEHNR, CDR2 FQNEAQ (reference sequence). The CDR3 has 13 residues. Between the trimmed V and J ends, which lost 2 bases and 4 bases, there was a span of 8 bases. The chain's CDR3 is CASSLTPSYGYTF. As DNA, the CDR3 is TGTGCCAGCAGCTTAACCCCCAGCTATGGCTACACCTTC.

This chain uses TRBV7-6 with TRBJ2-3; 7 bases match TRBD1. Per the germline V gene, CDR1 is SGHVS and CDR2 is FNYEAQ. V shed 6 bases, J shed 9 bases, and the junction held 6 bases outside the gene matches. The CDR3 totals 12 residues. Here the CDR3 reads CASSSQGETQYF. In DNA form, the CDR3 reads TGTGCCAGCAGTTCCCAGGGGGAGACGCAGTATTTT.

This clone was seen a single time. CDR3 DNA: TGTGCCAGCAGTGCTCAGGGTCCGTCCTACAATGAGCAGTTCTTC. Translated, it gives CASSAQGPSYNEQFF. The chain combines TRBV27 with TRBJ2-1, with D perhaps TRBD1 (5 bases). V lost 5 bases, J lost 1 base, and 12 bases lay in between. Germline CDR1 MNHEY, CDR2 SMNVEV (reference sequence). The CDR3 is 15 amino acids.

The chain has TRBV5-1 and TRBJ1-1; 7 bases line up with TRBD1. The CDR3 totals 15 residues. Germline CDR1 and CDR2: SGHRS and YFSETQ. V shed 0 bases and J 2 bases; nucleotides not matched to a gene: 4. The CDR3 nucleotides are TGCGCCAGCAGCTTGGAGGGGGCGGCCAACACTGAAGCTTTCTTT. This sequence encodes CASSLEGAANTEAFF.

This chain uses TRBV28 with TRBJ2-7, with D maybe TRBD1 (5 bases). The CDR3 is 13 amino acids. CDR1 and CDR2 from the germline V gene are MDHEN and SYDVKM. The V and J ends lost 9 bases and 0 bases respectively, with 12 bases between them. The CDR3, as DNA: TGTGCCAGTTGTGGAAGGGGCTCCTACGAGCAGTACTTC. Amino acid sequence: CASCGRGSYEQYF.

The chain combines TRBV2 with TRBJ1-5; TRBD1 matches at 9 bases. The CDR3 is made up of 16 amino acids. Germline loops: CDR1 SNHLY, CDR2 FYNNEI. The J segment lost 5 bases and the V segment lost 3 bases, leaving 8 bases of the junction unmatched. The CDR3: CASSERGRDRDQPQHF. In nucleotides, the CDR3 is TGTGCCAGCAGTGAGAGGGGCCGGGACAGGGATCAGCCCCAGCATTTT.

The chain uses TRBV6-5 and TRBJ1-1; 9 bases are shared with TRBD1. Germline assignment: CDR1 MNHEY and CDR2 SVGAGI. V shed 8 bases and J 5 bases; nucleotides not matched to a gene: 9. The CDR3 is 14 amino acids. CDR3 sequence (DNA): TGTGCCAGCGCAGTCGACAGGGGGTGGACTGAAGCTTTCTTT. This codes for CASAVDRGWTEAFF.

This chain links TRBV5-6 with TRBJ2-7, with a possible D match to TRBD2 (5 bases). Trimming pared 0 bases from V and 1 base from J, leaving 11 bases between. Germline CDR1 is SGHDT and CDR2 is YYEEEE. This CDR3 contains 15 residues. The CDR3 loop reads CASSLDPDSSYEQYF. The DNA for the CDR3 is TGTGCCAGCAGCTTGGACCCGGACTCTTCCTACGAGCAGTACTTC.

The chain couples TRBV2 to TRBJ2-1, with 9 bases lining up with TRBD1. Germline trimming cut 9 bases from V and 7 bases from J; bases unmatched to any gene: 7. The V gene's germline CDR1 is SNHLY and CDR2 FYNNEI. The CDR3 is 13 amino acids. CDR3 nucleotides: TGTGCCAGGGCCGGGACAGGGAGGAATGAGCAGTTCTTC. This sequence encodes CARAGTGRNEQFF.

This clone was seen more than once but under ten times. This chain uses TRBV29-1 with TRBJ1-2; tentative D call: TRBD1 (6 bases). The V and J ends lost 4 bases and 4 bases respectively, with 10 bases between them. This CDR3 spans 12 amino acids. Germline V gene data show CDR1 as SQVTM and CDR2 as ANQGSEA. CDR3 region: CSVGQGTYGYTF. Here the CDR3 DNA reads TGCAGCGTTGGCCAGGGGACCTATGGCTACACCTTC.

This chain connects TRBV2 to TRBJ1-5; the match to TRBD1 covers 7 bases. The V segment lost 5 bases and the J segment 0 bases; nucleotides outside the gene matches: 1. The germline V gene encodes CDR1 SNHLY and CDR2 FYNNEI. This CDR3 is built from 14 residues. This CDR3 is CASSWTGSNQPQHF. The CDR3 DNA reads as TGTGCCAGCAGTTGGACAGGTAGCAATCAGCCCCAGCATTTT.

This clone was recorded only once. Other DNA sequences in this specimen translate into the identical CDR3. V and J are TRBV10-1 and TRBJ2-7; 8 nucleotides agree with TRBD2. Germline-derived CDR1 and CDR2 are WNHNN and SYGVQD (reference sequence). Trimming removed 5 bases from V and 4 bases from J; junction bases left unmatched: 1. This CDR3 is 12 amino acids long. The CDR3 DNA reads as TGCGCCAGCAGTAGCGGGAGTTACGAGCAGTACTTC. It codes for CASSSGSYEQYF.

This chain links TRBV28 with TRBJ2-3; 11 nucleotides agree with TRBD1. Germline trimming cut 6 bases from V and 4 bases from J; bases unmatched to any gene: 6. Germline V gives CDR1 MDHEN, CDR2 SYDVKM. The CDR3 extends over 15 amino acids. CDR3 sequence (DNA): TGTGCCAGCAGCCGGGGACAGGGGGGTGCAGATACGCAGTATTTT. Amino acids: CASSRGQGGADTQYF.

This clone was seen only once. Other DNA sequences of this sample code for an identical CDR3. This chain joins TRBV5-1 and TRBJ2-7; possible D gene TRBD1, 5 bases. Germline CDR1 and CDR2: SGHRS and YFSETQ. The CDR3 covers 14 residues. Trimming shortened V by 0 bases and J by 4 bases, and 11 bases separated the two germline ends. CDR3 sequence reads: CASSLGTGPYEQYF. Here the CDR3 DNA reads TGCGCCAGCAGCTTGGGTACAGGTCCATACGAGCAGTACTTC.

The J gene is TRBJ2-1, the V gene TRBV29-1; D is possibly TRBD2 (5 bases). Per germline, CDR1 SQVTM and CDR2 ANQGSEA. CDR3 length: 14 residues. V was cut by 5 bases and J by 8 bases, with 19 bases left in between. CDR3 residues: CSVLTRGREDEQFF. The CDR3 nucleotides are TGCAGCGTTCTTACCCGGGGTAGAGAGGATGAGCAGTTCTTC.

The V gene is TRBV7-9, the J gene TRBJ1-1; tentative D call: TRBD1 (5 bases). The CDR3 covers 14 residues. Germline CDR1 is SEHNR and CDR2 is FQNEAQ (reference sequence). Trimming stripped 4 bases from V and 4 bases from J, with 13 bases between. The CDR3 bases are TGTGCCAGCAGCTCGCTTAGGGGTAGCACTGAAGCTTTCTTT. Its translation: CASSSLRGSTEAFF.

The rearrangement uses TRBV7-3 and TRBJ1-2; 7 positions match TRBD1. Germline CDR1 SGHTA, CDR2 FQGTGA. V shed 5 bases, J shed 1 base, and the junction held 7 bases outside the gene matches. The CDR3 has 15 amino acids. In DNA form, the CDR3 reads TGTGCCAGCAGCCTCACGCGGGACAGTAACTATGGCTACACCTTC. Translating gives CASSLTRDSNYGYTF.

V and J are TRBV5-6 and TRBJ1-2, with no clear D. V dropped 0 bases and J dropped 5 bases, with 5 bases sitting between them. Germline CDR1 reads SGHDT; CDR2 reads YYEEEE. The CDR3 is made up of 12 amino acids. CDR3 nucleotides: TGTGCCAGCAGCTTGGCTCGGTATGGCTACACCTTC. Its protein product is CASSLARYGYTF.

This chain joins TRBV6-6 and TRBJ2-5, with D perhaps matching TRBD1 (5 bases). The germline V gene encodes CDR1 MNHNY and CDR2 SVGAGI (reference sequence). CDR3 size: 12 residues. V lost 10 bases to trimming and J lost 2 bases, with 11 bases between them. The CDR3 reads CATQGDQETQYF. The CDR3 coding sequence is TGTGCCACCCAGGGTGATCAAGAGACCCAGTACTTC.

The chain couples TRBV5-1 to TRBJ2-5; D gene uncertain. The CDR3 length is 13 residues. Germline CDR1 SGHRS, CDR2 YFSETQ. Trimming shortened V by 1 base and J by 4 bases, and 8 bases separated the two germline ends. DNA for the CDR3: TGCGCCAGCAGCTTGATATTGGCAGAGACCCAGTACTTC. Translated: CASSLILAETQYF.

This clone has just a few counts. The chain uses TRBV9 and TRBJ1-6; unclear D gene. Germline CDR1 SGDLS, CDR2 YYNGEE. V lost 1 base and J 5 bases, leaving 7 bases between the germline ends. This CDR3 is built from 14 residues. The CDR3 loop reads CASSVHQDNSPLHF. As DNA, the CDR3 is TGTGCCAGCAGCGTACACCAGGATAATTCACCCCTCCACTTT.

The CDR3 here is CASSLAGAERGEQYF. The CDR3 bases are TGCGCCAGCAGCTTGGCCGGAGCGGAGCGGGGGGAGCAGTACTTC. The gene calls are TRBV5-1 and TRBJ2-7, with 8 bases aligning to TRBD2. Germline-derived CDR1 and CDR2 are SGHRS and YFSETQ. The CDR3 has 15 amino acids. V was pared by 0 bases and J by 7 bases, with 9 bases of the junction left unmatched.